This T cell receptor (beta chain) is drawn from a study of cytomegalovirus exposure and HLA in healthy donors (dated by TCRdb to about 2017). In the study overall: An earlier analysis of 587 of the donors reported about 280 Gb of sequence data and 117 million unique TCR beta sequences obtained from 150 million to 200 million T cells. Roughly 300 gigabases of sequencing data and around 87 million unique TCR sequences were included in an early release covering around 600 HLA-typed donors. Of the approximately 400 genotyped donors, less than 85% were placed in the genetic ancestry cluster associated with self-reported Caucasian donors. The aim of the study was to test whether cataloging public T cell receptors could identify signatures of past pathogen exposure. Using immunosequencing, the study profiled T cell repertoires from 500 to 800 subjects and related those repertoires to cytomegalovirus serostatus. Besides the first cohort of more than 650 subjects, a separate validation cohort made up of 120 or so different subjects was used. High-throughput TCR immunosequencing, statistical association of individual TCRs with disease status, and machine learning were combined to predict cytomegalovirus infection status. In a later analysis, previously published TCR beta repertoires from more than 500 donors were re-analyzed and high-resolution HLA genotyping was added so that TCR occurrence patterns could be studied. The later analysis used no new phenotypic data to find candidate immune exposures, relying instead on TCR beta sequences and their occurrence across donors. An earlier analysis of 587 of the donors used high-throughput TCR beta sequencing to judge whether each TCR beta V gene segment behaved as functional or pseudogenic. Donor age, sex, ethnicity and CMV serostatus were compiled together with the repertoire data. A later genetic analysis took genome-wide SNP genotypes for 398 of the 666 donors and used that subset as a discovery cohort. Every discovery cohort repertoire had been produced on one sequencing platform. Class I and class II HLA loci were covered by the typing at four-digit resolution. The number of typed donors differed by locus: about 620-640 for A, B, C, DRB1 and DQB1; 500 to 550 for DQA1; some 590 for DPA1; and about 450 for DPB1. Four to six DR-DQ haplotypes were handled as single units for association and clustering, since linkage in the cohort was strong. Across roughly 420 genotyped donors of the cohort, an average of about 240,000 unique TCR beta nucleotide sequences per donor were sequenced, and roughly 20% of those sequences were non-productive.

Library preparation employed the immunoSEQ multiplex PCR assay. For the multiplex PCR, a mixture combining 60 forward primers for TCR Vbeta segments and 13 reverse primers for TCR Jbeta segments was used. The CDR3 region of rearranged TCR beta genes was amplified from genomic DNA with a multiplex PCR assay. Amplified TCR beta libraries were sequenced as 87-base-pair reads on the Illumina HiSeq System. As for how the authors treated the data: Across the 500 to 700 repertoires, a later analysis counted roughly 77 million unique TCR beta chains, about 10 million of which were shared by at least two donors. To remove PCR and sequencing errors, raw reads were error-corrected and collapsed into unique sequences using a nearest-neighbor algorithm that merged closely related sequences. To assign V, D and J gene segments, CDR3 sequences were aligned to IMGT reference sequences. Each retained sequence needed at least a six-nucleotide match to both a V gene segment and a J gene segment. A rearrangement was called productive if the CDR3 had no stop codons and remained in frame with V and J, and every other rearrangement was called non-productive. CDR3 was defined by IMGT convention, running from the second conserved V-encoded cysteine to the conserved J-encoded phenylalanine. Sequences without an unambiguous match to a single V gene segment were excluded from the earlier analysis of approximately 560 of the donors. An earlier analysis of 550 to 650 of the donors classified V segments as functional when productive rearrangements were above 56.7% and as segregating when the standard deviation between donors was above 5%. To diagnose cytomegalovirus status from the catalog of TCR beta chain sequences, a statistical classification framework was built. In a later analysis, V and J genes were assigned by comparing TCR nucleotide sequences against IMGT/GENE-DB human TR gene sequences. In a later analysis, CDR3 sequences and most-parsimonious VDJ recombination scenarios were assigned using the TCRdist pipeline. In a later analysis, each TCR beta chain was defined by its CDR3 amino acid sequence together with its V-gene family, and reads lacking a unique V-gene family were excluded. In a later analysis, some 600 highly shared, low-generation-probability nucleotide sequences were removed to address suspected cross-contamination and a sequencing artifact. In a later analysis, a clonal expansion index for each public chain was calculated from normalized within-repertoire ranks of inferred template counts. In a later analysis, generation probabilities were computed using a VDJ recombination model fitted to out-of-frame rearrangements, and the results were checked against IGoR. Hypergeometric tests were used in a later analysis to score TCR-TCR, TCR-HLA and TCR-CMV co-occurrence, with a repertoire-size bias correction applied to the TCR pairs. In a later analysis, false discovery rates were estimated by permuting HLA or CMV assignments 20 times. In a later analysis, co-occurring TCRs were grouped using DBSCAN, and TCRdist sequence similarity was added for clustering within HLA-allele-positive subsets. Co-occurrence clustering excluded repertoires with fewer than 30,000 or more than 120,000 public chains, plus five with anomalous nucleotide sharing. Sourced from immuneACCESS, this table was stored by TCRdb with only in-frame sequences that have V and J called. A share of the clones is absent; for the studies checked, an unresolved V gene accounts for under half, and the remainder has no known explanation. V, J and clone size derive from that table, while D and trimming were established from the DNA sequence. The sample data list 100,000 to 150,000 clones, and roughly 70% of these were observed just once. The ten largest make up less than 4.5% of the sample.

A word on this clone: What this receptor recognizes is not known. Base qualities are not recorded, but no much larger clone differs from it by a single base.

Overall study outcomes, separate from this receptor: Sequencing depth was assumed to be roughly uniform across donors in the presence/absence analyses, though that assumption may not hold. A few of the identified cytomegalovirus-associated TCR beta chains were confirmed in vitro to be specific for cytomegalovirus antigens. At a false discovery rate of 0.05, a later analysis linked 15,000 to 20,000 TCR beta sequences to specific HLA alleles. According to a later analysis, parvovirus B19, influenza, CMV and Epstein-Barr virus appeared linked to several top co-occurrence clusters. Most CMV-associated TCR beta chains appeared to be HLA-restricted in a later analysis, and the HLA associations seemed to be driven largely by CMV exposure. Strong co-occurrence of HLA alleles, especially DR and DQ, made assigning TCR associations to individual alleles difficult. In a later analysis, HLA-associated TCR beta chains were found to be more clonally expanded and to have lower generation probabilities than equally common non-associated chains. Most TCR sequences were seen in very few donors, while some public TCRs were found in many individuals. The classifier was reported to diagnose cytomegalovirus status with high specificity and sensitivity in both the original and validation cohorts. V-gene and J-gene trimming of TCR beta chains was associated with a missense DCLRE1C variant in a later genetic analysis, and the association was replicated in an independent cohort. The only immune exposure information available for the cohort was CMV serostatus. A later analysis found that TCR association rates varied across HLA loci, with DRB1 alleles showing the most associated TCRs and HLA-C alleles the fewest. The sequencing pipeline was judged likely to have produced a cluster of highly shared sequence variants as a technical artifact. Correlated functional status among segregating V segments might reflect linkage disequilibrium, but an unknown experimental factor could not be ruled out. Broadly in line with IMGT annotations, most TCR beta V segments showed up in productive rearrangements about 87% or about 30% of the time in an earlier analysis of approximately 600 of the donors. The earlier analysis of approximately 560 of the donors excluded seventeen rarely observed V segments, including chromosome 9 orphons, because counts were too low. According to a later genetic analysis, donors in an Asian-associated ancestry cluster had fewer N-insertions in productive TCRs than the approximately 650-donor mean. The study listed 150 to 200 TCR beta chains as associated with cytomegalovirus. The authors suggested that the approach could potentially be extended to other disease states and immunological phenotypes. The 87-base-pair reads could not distinguish some IMGT-functional V segments, including TRBV6-2 and TRBV6-3, so those segments were excluded. A further reported finding was that TCR beta sequences accurately predicted the HLA-A and HLA-B alleles for most subjects in the first cohort. Because HLA typing was missing for some donors at each locus, association tests included only the typed subset. The cohort was sequenced for TCR beta chains only, and without alpha or paired-chain data the features that could be detected were limited.

The cohort was made up of under 800 healthy bone marrow donors. Cohort members were all nominally healthy when sampled, although unrecorded immune exposures were likely present. The donor was CMV seronegative and belonged to the group of roughly 330 seronegative cohort members. A peripheral blood sample was collected from each donor, and TCR beta sequencing was performed on peripheral blood mononuclear cells. Genomic DNA extraction from the blood cell samples was performed with the Qiagen DNeasy Blood Extraction Kit. In the germline V gene, CDR1 corresponds to ENHRY and CDR2 to SYGVKD. There are 13 amino acids in the CDR3, from cysteine to phenylalanine inclusive. Only CDR3 DNA is held: 39 bases, read in frame from base 1. V loses 5 bases at its end and J loses 8 bases; junction bases beyond the gene matches: 7.

The specimen was PBMCs. The receptor's source is a man aged 25 to 40 in good health and CMV-seronegative. The chain joins TRBV10-3 to TRBJ1-2, with 8 bases matching TRBD1. This receptor has the CDR3 CAISSPTGVGYTF. The DNA reads TGTGCCATCAGTTCCCCGACAGGGGTAGGCTACACCTTC.